The source of this T cell receptor beta chain is a study of beta chain features in type 1 diabetes. Looked up from germline, CDR1 is SGHTA and CDR2 is FQGNSA. This CDR3 is built from 15 residues. Trimming took 1 base from V and 2 from J; bases not matched to a gene: 2. This clone was seen only a few times. cDNA synthesis used the whole RNA isolate, giving expressed TCRB sequences. Libraries were prepared by immunoSEQ multiplex PCR; TCRdb keeps only in-frame clonotypes and omits some of them. The sample lists 500,000 to 700,000 clones, about 16% occurring once. The chain has TRBV7-2 and TRBJ2-1; 7 nucleotides agree with TRBD1. The TCR sequence derives from a man younger than 35 in good health. The specimen sequenced was naive CD4+ T cells from blood. The CDR3 here is CASSLGRGTYNEQFF. The CDR3 DNA reads as TGTGCCAGCAGCTTAGGCAGGGGGACCTACAATGAGCAGTTCTTC.